One sample yielded the 8 T cell receptor beta chains listed below, sequenced in a study of lymphopenia after photon versus proton radiotherapy (dated by TCRdb to the late 2010s). Libraries came from the immunoSEQ multiplex PCR assay. In its TCRdb copy, this immuneACCESS table keeps in-frame sequences only and misses some clones. Where compared with another copy, unresolved V genes explain less than half of these, and the others have no known cause. The sample table records approximately 150,000 clones; less than 90% of these occur just once. The ten largest make up about 4.7% of the sample. The source was peripheral blood, collected from a patient treated with photon-based radiotherapy. The receptors were sampled from a man aged 50-59 years with gastric cancer.

The V and J genes are TRBV30 and TRBJ2-7, with TRBD2 identical over 9 bases. Germline values: CDR1 GTSNPN, CDR2 SVGIG (reference sequence). The CDR3 extends over 15 amino acids. The V gene end was trimmed by 1 base and the J gene end by 3 bases; junction bases not matched to a gene: 7. The CDR3 bases are TGTGCCTGGAGTGCCTATAAGACTAGCGGCTACGAGCAGTACTTC. Amino acid sequence: CAWSAYKTSGYEQYF.

This sequence joins TRBV7-2 and TRBJ2-3; 7 bases line up with TRBD2. The V gene end was trimmed by 4 bases and the J gene end by 0 bases; junction bases not matched to a gene: 10. This CDR3 is built from 17 residues. Germline V gives CDR1 SGHTA, CDR2 FQGNSA. The CDR3 region is CASSSGKQRGSTDTQYF. In nucleotides, the CDR3 is TGTGCCAGCAGCTCCGGAAAGCAGCGGGGTAGCACAGATACGCAGTATTTT.

CDR3 amino acids: CASSSGTSGYNEQFF. CDR3 DNA sequence: TGTGCCAGCAGTTCAGGGACTAGCGGCTACAATGAGCAGTTCTTC. The chain couples TRBV11-2 to TRBJ2-1, with 11 bases aligning to TRBD2. Germline CDR1 and CDR2: SGHAT and FQNNGV. J was trimmed by 3 bases and V by 6 bases; bases with no gene match: 4. The CDR3 spans 15 residues.

The chain uses TRBV18 and TRBJ2-2; 10 bases align to TRBD1. The germline gives CDR1 KGHSH, CDR2 LQKENI. The CDR3 length is 16 residues. V trimming: 2 bases; J trimming: 4 bases; junction bases outside the gene matches: 4. This CDR3 is CASSPATGGITGELFF. The CDR3 nucleotides are TGTGCCAGCTCACCAGCGACAGGGGGCATCACCGGGGAGCTGTTTTTT.

This chain links TRBV4-2 with TRBJ2-5; tentative D call: TRBD2 (6 bases). CDR3 length: 16 amino acids. Trimming cost V 2 bases and J 7 bases, with 20 bases left between them. Germline loops: CDR1 LGHNA, CDR2 YNFKEQ. The CDR3 spells CASSQSGDFLPGTQYF. The CDR3 region has the DNA TGTGCCAGCAGCCAATCTGGGGACTTCCTGCCTGGGACCCAGTACTTC.

The chain is built from TRBV5-4 and TRBJ2-7; no firm D call. CDR3 length: 11 residues. Germline lookup yields CDR1 SGHNT and CDR2 YYREEE (reference sequence). Trimming left V 0 bases short and J 6 bases short, with 4 bases between. In DNA, the CDR3 is TGTGCCAGCAGCTTGGACCTCGAGCAGTACTTC. This encodes CASSLDLEQYF.

The rearrangement joins TRBV9 to TRBJ2-3; D not certain. Germline values: CDR1 SGDLS, CDR2 YYNGEE. The CDR3 has 16 amino acids. Trimming stripped 1 base from V and 4 bases from J, with 16 bases between. The CDR3: CASSVRAFLAADTQYF. CDR3 bases: TGTGCCAGCAGCGTAAGGGCCTTCCTGGCCGCAGATACGCAGTATTTT.

The chain joins TRBV15 to TRBJ2-2, with D unclear. V was cut by 0 bases and J by 2 bases, with 4 bases left in between. Germline CDR1 is LNHNV and CDR2 is YYDKDF (reference sequence). The CDR3 is 14 residues long. The CDR3 DNA sequence: TGTGCCACCAGCAGAGATCTAAACACCGGGGAGCTGTTTTTT. Translation gives CATSRDLNTGELFF.